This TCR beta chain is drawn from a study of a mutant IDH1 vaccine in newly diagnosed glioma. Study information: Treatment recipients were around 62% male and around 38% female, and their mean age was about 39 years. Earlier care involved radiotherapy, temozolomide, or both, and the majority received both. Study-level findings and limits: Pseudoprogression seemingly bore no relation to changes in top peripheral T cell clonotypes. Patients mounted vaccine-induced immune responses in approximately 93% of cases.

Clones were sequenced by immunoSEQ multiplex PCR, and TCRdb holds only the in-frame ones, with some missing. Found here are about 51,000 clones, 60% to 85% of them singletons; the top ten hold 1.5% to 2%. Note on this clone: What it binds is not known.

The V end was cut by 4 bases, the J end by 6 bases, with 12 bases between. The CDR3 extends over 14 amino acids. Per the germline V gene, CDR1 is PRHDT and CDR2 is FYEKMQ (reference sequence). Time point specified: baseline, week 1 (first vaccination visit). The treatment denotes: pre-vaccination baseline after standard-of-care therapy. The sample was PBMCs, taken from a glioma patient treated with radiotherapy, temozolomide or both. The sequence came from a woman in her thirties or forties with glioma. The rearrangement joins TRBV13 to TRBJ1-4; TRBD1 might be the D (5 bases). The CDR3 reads CASSSSGGYEKLFF. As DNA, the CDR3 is TGTGCCAGCAGCTCCTCGGGGGGGTATGAAAAACTGTTTTTT. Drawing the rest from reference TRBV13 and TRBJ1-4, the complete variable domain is AAGVIQSPRHLIKEKRETATLKCYPIPRHDTVYWYQQGPGQDPQFLISFYEKMQSDKGSIPDRFSAQQFSDYHSELNMSSLELGDSALYFCASSSSGGYEKLFFGSGTQLSVL.